These 21 T cell receptor beta chains were sequenced from one sample in a study of T cells after yellow fever vaccination. TCRdb re-derived calls from the 5' RACE reads in MiXCR, one entry per CDR3 protein. The sample includes 100,000 to 150,000 distinct CDR3 sequences, about 7% of them seen just once. Here the sequenced sample was CD4+ T cells sorted from PBMCs, taken approximately 11 days after the first yellow fever vaccination. Source of these receptors: a man aged 18 to 29 who received the YFV17D yellow fever vaccine.

Note on this clonotype: With a much larger clone just one base away, this may be a read error. V gene TRBV19 combines with J gene TRBJ2-3; D possibly matches TRBD1 or TRBD2 (6 bases each). Germline CDR1 LNHDA, CDR2 SQIVND (reference sequence). The CDR3 totals 16 residues. Trimming stripped 4 bases from V and 3 bases from J, with 17 bases between. The CDR3 coding sequence is TGTGCCAGTAGTAGACGGGACAAGGGGAGGACAGATACGCAGTATTTT. This gives the protein CASSRRDKGRTDTQYF.

Many counts were recorded for this clonotype. Here the CDR3 reads CASSLRRRNTEAFF. CDR3 in DNA: TGTGCCAGCAGCTTAAGGCGGAGGAACACTGAAGCTTTCTTT. The gene calls are TRBV7-2 and TRBJ1-1; D uncertain. CDR1 and CDR2 (germline): SGHTA, FQGNSA. This CDR3 comprises 14 residues. Deletions cut 2 bases from V and 1 base from J, with 8 bases between.

This clonotype turned up a few times. This chain connects TRBV7-2 to TRBJ1-5, with TRBD1 matching over 7 bases. Germline V lookup: CDR1 SGHTA, CDR2 FQGNSA. The CDR3 covers 14 residues. Germline trimming cut 3 bases from V and 6 bases from J; bases unmatched to any gene: 5. The CDR3 DNA is TGTGCCAGCAGCTTGACAGGGAGTGGTCAGCCCCAGCATTTT. Translated, it gives CASSLTGSGQPQHF.

The genes are TRBV12-5 and TRBJ1-1; possibly TRBD1 for D (5 bases). The CDR3 totals 13 residues. Germline V gene sequence: CDR1 LGHNT, CDR2 FRNRAP. The germline V and J ends were trimmed by 6 bases and 7 bases, with 15 bases remaining between them. For the CDR3, the DNA is TGTGCTAGTGGGCAAGACCGGGGGAGTGAAGCTTTCTTT. Its protein product is CASGQDRGSEAFF.

This clonotype was seen many times. The chain combines TRBV5-1 with TRBJ2-3; D not resolved. Germline values: CDR1 SGHRS, CDR2 YFSETQ. V was pared by 3 bases and J by 8 bases, with 16 bases between. CDR3 length equals 14 residues. This CDR3 is CASSSDLPQVTQYF. The DNA of the CDR3 is TGCGCCAGCAGCTCGGACCTTCCCCAGGTTACGCAGTATTTT.

Ten or more counts support this clonotype. The chain is built from TRBV20-1 and TRBJ1-5; 7 positions agree with TRBD1. The CDR3 contains 15 residues. The trim removed 6 bases at V and 4 bases at J, leaving 12 bases unmatched. CDR1 and CDR2 (germline): DFQATT, SNEGSKA (reference sequence). The DNA for the CDR3 is TGCAGTGCCGCCAAACAGGGGAGACCAAATCAGCCCCAGCATTTT. Amino acids: CSAAKQGRPNQPQHF.

The J gene is TRBJ2-7, the V gene TRBV5-6, with no clear D. The length of the CDR3 is 11 residues. V lost 4 bases and J lost 3, with 5 bases in between. Germline V gives CDR1 SGHDT, CDR2 YYEEEE. The CDR3 bases are TGTGCCAGCAGCGGGCGCTACGAGCAGTACTTC. It specifies CASSGRYEQYF.

In this sample, this clonotype turned up a few times. The chain couples TRBV6-2 or TRBV6-3 to TRBJ1-1; D is perhaps TRBD1 (6 bases). The CDR3 contains 16 residues. Looked up from germline, CDR1 is MNHEY and CDR2 is SVGEGT. V was clipped by 4 bases and J by 4 bases, with 19 bases between them. CDR3 residues: CASSSGGSQGFTEAFF. CDR3 DNA sequence: TGTGCCAGCAGTTCCGGAGGCTCCCAGGGGTTCACTGAAGCTTTCTTT.

As regards this clonotype: It is unclear where the CDR3 begins or ends on the DNA, so no DNA is shown, and the CDR3 is as TCRdb lists it. The genes are TRBV6-1 and TRBJ2-2; TRBD1 is the table's D call, not checked against the DNA. Looked up from germline, CDR1 is MNHNS and CDR2 is SASEGT. The CDR3 spans 14 amino acids, including both terminal residues. The CDR3 loop is CASTRDTDTGSCFF.

In its sample, this clonotype was seen many times. The rearrangement uses TRBV7-2 and TRBJ1-4; D is unresolved. Trimming shortened V by 4 bases and J by 6 bases, and 12 bases separated the two germline ends. This CDR3 has 14 residues. Looked up from germline, CDR1 is SGHTA and CDR2 is FQGNSA. CDR3 coding DNA: TGTGCCAGCAGCTCACATACTACTTATGAAAAACTGTTTTTT. Encoded protein: CASSSHTTYEKLFF.

This clonotype was detected many times. V is TRBV11-2 and J is TRBJ2-7; 14 nucleotides match TRBD2. V shed 1 base, J shed 5 bases, and the junction held 13 bases outside the gene matches. Germline V gene lookup returns CDR1 SGHAT and CDR2 FQNNGV. The CDR3 contains 19 residues. CDR3 residues: CASSLVGRGLAGGSHEQYF. The CDR3 DNA reads TGTGCCAGCAGCTTAGTTGGGCGTGGACTAGCGGGGGGTTCCCACGAGCAGTACTTC.

This clonotype appeared many times. The V call is TRBV7-9, the J call TRBJ2-3, with 8 bases aligning to TRBD1. Germline CDR1 and CDR2: SEHNR and FQNEAQ (reference sequence). The CDR3 has 15 residues. V was clipped by 5 bases and J by 6 bases; unmatched bases: 10. The CDR3 here is CASSTRQGSVDTQYF. In DNA form, the CDR3 reads TGTGCCAGCAGCACAAGACAGGGGTCGGTGGATACGCAGTATTTT.

The rearrangement uses TRBV6-1 and TRBJ1-1; D is undetermined. The germline gives CDR1 MNHNS, CDR2 SASEGT. V was pared by 6 bases and J by 2 bases, with 10 bases between. The CDR3 has 13 amino acids. The CDR3 DNA reads TGTGCCAGCAGACAGCGGGGAAACACTGAAGCTTTCTTT. It translates to CASRQRGNTEAFF.

The chain is built from TRBV20-1 and TRBJ2-3; TRBD2 matches 8 bases. This CDR3 has 15 amino acids. The germline CDR1 and CDR2 sequences are DFQATT and SNEGSKA (reference sequence). The DNA for the CDR3 is TGCAGAGTCAAAGTAGCGGGGAGAAATGTAGATACGCAGTATTTT. This encodes CRVKVAGRNVDTQYF.

This clonotype was detected many times. This chain uses TRBV5-4 with TRBJ2-7, with 7 bases that match TRBD2. Per the germline V gene, CDR1 is SGHNT and CDR2 is YYREEE (reference sequence). Trimming at V came to 4 bases and at J to 7 bases, leaving 5 bases not matched to a gene. The length of the CDR3 is 12 residues. The CDR3 coding sequence is TGTGCCAGCAGCATCGACGGGAGGGAGCAGTACTTC. This encodes CASSIDGREQYF.

Note on this clonotype: A much larger clone lies a single base off, so this may be a read error. This chain links TRBV7-2 with TRBJ1-4, with D unclear. The CDR3 consists of 16 residues. V was shortened by 7 bases and J by 12 bases, with 27 bases between the two germline ends. Germline values: CDR1 SGHTA, CDR2 FQGNSA. CDR3 in amino acids: CASTKSLKEGSEELFF. CDR3 nucleotides: TGTGCCAGCACCAAGTCTCTGAAAGAGGGATCGGAAGAACTGTTTTTT.

In DNA form, the CDR3 reads TGCAGCGTTGAAGGGACAGGGGGCTTCCTCGGCTACACCTTC. Its protein is CSVEGTGGFLGYTF. The gene calls are TRBV29-1 and TRBJ1-2; TRBD1 agrees at 11 bases. CDR1 and CDR2 (germline): SQVTM, ANQGSEA. V was pared by 1 base and J by 8 bases, with 6 bases of the junction left unmatched. The CDR3 has 14 amino acids. The full variable domain, rest sourced from reference TRBV29-1 and TRBJ1-2, is SAVISQKPSRDICQRGTSLTIQCQVDSQVTMMFWYRQQPGQSLTLIATANQGSEATYESGFVIDKFPISRPNLTFSTLTVSNMSPEDSSIYLCSVEGTGGFLGYTFGSGTRLTVV.

This clonotype appeared many times. This chain uses TRBV7-2 with TRBJ2-1, with D possibly matching TRBD1 (6 bases). V was pared by 4 bases and J by 5 bases, with 15 bases between. The CDR3 contains 15 residues. Germline CDR1 is SGHTA and CDR2 is FQGNSA. CDR3 DNA sequence: TGTGCCAGCAGCTGGGGGCAGGGTTACAACAATGAGCAGTTCTTC. It encodes CASSWGQGYNNEQFF.

This clonotype was counted a few times. V usage is TRBV9 and J usage is TRBJ2-3; the match to TRBD2 covers 11 bases. Germline trimming cut 4 bases from V and 4 bases from J; bases unmatched to any gene: 8. Germline CDR1 is SGDLS and CDR2 is YYNGEE. The CDR3 covers 16 residues. For the CDR3, the DNA is TGTGCCAGCAGCCCGCAGTCTAGCGGGGGGTCAGATACGCAGTATTTT. It translates to CASSPQSSGGSDTQYF.

This clonotype was picked up many times. This rearrangement joins TRBV7-9 to TRBJ2-5; no reliable D call. There are 13 residues in the CDR3. V was cut by 0 bases and J by 5 bases, with 7 bases left in between. Germline values: CDR1 SEHNR, CDR2 FQNEAQ (reference sequence). Written as DNA, the CDR3 is TGTGCCAGCAGCTTAGCGGCAACGGAGACCCAGTACTTC. Amino acids: CASSLAATETQYF.

This clonotype was detected only a few times. The rearrangement links TRBV5-4 to TRBJ1-4; D is undetermined. V dropped 0 bases and J dropped 5 bases, with 5 bases sitting between them. This CDR3 has 13 amino acids. Germline values: CDR1 SGHNT, CDR2 YYREEE (reference sequence). CDR3 amino acids: CASSLETNEKLFF. The CDR3 DNA is TGTGCCAGCAGCTTGGAGACAAATGAAAAACTGTTTTTT.